This T cell receptor beta chain was identified during a study of cytomegalovirus exposure and HLA in healthy donors. Study-wide findings and caveats: Clusters of TCRs from the first cohort tended to co-occur in the 120 or so validation repertoires (as a later analysis found). Cytomegalovirus association was listed for 164 TCR beta chains.

Some clones are missing from TCRdb's copy, which holds only in-frame ones; the method was immunoSEQ multiplex PCR. In the table there are about 56,000 clones, approximately 93% of which are singletons. There are a few counts of this clone. Its antigen is currently unknown. The sample contains more than one DNA sequence encoding this CDR3. Germline CDR1 is LNHNV and CDR2 is YYDKDF (reference sequence). This CDR3 comprises 15 residues. V lost 2 bases to trimming and J lost 4 bases; unmatched junction nucleotides: 0. The chain links TRBV15 to TRBJ2-3, with 13 bases lining up with TRBD2. The sample consisted of PBMCs. This TCR came from a young woman in good health and CMV-seropositive. In DNA form, the CDR3 reads TGTGCCACCAGCAGAACTAGCGGGGGGGCAGATACGCAGTATTTT. As protein: CATSRTSGGADTQYF.